This entry lists 12 T cell receptor beta chains sequenced from one sample in a study of blood T cell repertoires in COVID-19. Sequenced by immunoSEQ multiplex PCR; TCRdb stores in-frame clones only, minus some. There are roughly 200,000 clones in the sample; approximately 80% occur only once, and about 13% lies in the top ten. The sequencing sample was made of peripheral blood. The receptor set was obtained from a man aged 50-59 years who had recovered from COVID-19.

The rearrangement uses TRBV4-1 and TRBJ1-2; perhaps TRBD1 as D (5 bases). Germline-derived CDR1 and CDR2 are MGHRA and YSYEKL. This CDR3 has 14 amino acids. Trimming removed 3 bases at V and 8 bases at J, with 16 bases between. Here the CDR3 reads CASSHQDRPQGYTF. As DNA, the CDR3 is TGCGCCAGCAGCCATCAAGACAGACCCCAAGGCTACACCTTC.

This clone was detected once. This chain uses TRBV27 with TRBJ1-5, with 9 nucleotides matching TRBD1. Germline assignment: CDR1 MNHEY and CDR2 SMNVEV (reference sequence). The length of the CDR3 is 15 residues. The trim removed 6 bases at V and 3 bases at J, leaving 6 bases unmatched. This CDR3 is CASRRDRVNNQPQHF. DNA of the CDR3: TGTGCCAGCAGGAGGGACAGGGTGAACAATCAGCCCCAGCATTTT.

In this sample, this clone turned up a few times. The genes are TRBV27 and TRBJ2-2; D is ambiguous. CDR3 length equals 13 residues. Trimming shortened V by 2 bases and J by 2 bases, and 3 bases separated the two germline ends. Germline-derived CDR1 and CDR2 are MNHEY and SMNVEV (reference sequence). The CDR3 DNA follows: TGTGCCAGCAGTTTAGGCAACACCGGGGAGCTGTTTTTT. Amino acids: CASSLGNTGELFF.

J is TRBJ2-2 and V is TRBV3-1 (or the pseudogene TRBV3-2), with 13 bases that match TRBD2. Germline V gives CDR1 LGHDT, CDR2 YNNKEL (reference sequence). The CDR3 spans 16 residues. Unmatched junction bases numbered 2, after V lost 4 bases and J lost 3 bases. CDR3 loop: CASSLGLAGDTGELFF. The DNA for the CDR3 is TGTGCCAGCAGCCTCGGACTAGCGGGGGACACCGGGGAGCTGTTTTTT.

A word on this clone: Other DNA sequences in this specimen translate into the identical CDR3. This chain uses TRBV6-2 or TRBV6-3 with TRBJ1-1, with D maybe TRBD1 (6 bases). Germline CDR1 and CDR2: MNHEY and SVGEGT. Trimming removed 5 bases from V and 5 bases from J, with 6 bases in between. The CDR3 covers 11 residues. The CDR3 loop is CASSRGTEAFF. The CDR3 DNA is TGTGCCAGCAGTAGGGGGACTGAAGCTTTCTTT.

This chain uses TRBV5-5 with TRBJ1-4, with 10 bases that match TRBD1. Per germline, CDR1 SGHKS and CDR2 YYEKEE (reference sequence). V lost 0 bases and J lost 8; bases outside the gene matches: 7. CDR3 size: 16 residues. The CDR3 spells CASSLAGGTGEEKLFF. The CDR3 DNA reads as TGTGCCAGCAGCTTGGCCGGGGGGACAGGGGAAGAAAAACTGTTTTTT. The variable domain in full, with the rest retrieved from reference TRBV5-5 and TRBJ1-4, is DAGVTQSPTHLIKTRGQQVTLRCSPISGHKSVSWYQQVLGQGPQFIFQYYEKEERGRGNFPDRFSARQFPNYSSELNVNALLLGDSALYLCASSLAGGTGEEKLFFGSGTQLSVL.

The chain links TRBV30 to TRBJ1-1; the D is unclear. V gave up 0 bases and J gave up 1 base, with 6 bases separating them. Germline V CDR1 and CDR2: GTSNPN, SVGIG (reference sequence). There are 13 residues in the CDR3. CDR3 protein: CAWSVSSNTEAFF. DNA for the CDR3: TGTGCCTGGAGTGTCTCGTCGAACACTGAAGCTTTCTTT.

The V call is TRBV19, the J call TRBJ2-7, with unresolved D. V dropped 0 bases and J dropped 5 bases, with 11 bases sitting between them. Per germline, CDR1 LNHDA and CDR2 SQIVND (reference sequence). This CDR3 spans 14 amino acids. Here the CDR3 DNA reads TGTGCCAGTAGTATAGAAGGAGTGTCGGACGAGCAGTACTTC. It specifies CASSIEGVSDEQYF.

This chain links TRBV5-1 with TRBJ2-5; no reliable D call. Germline CDR1 is SGHRS and CDR2 is YFSETQ. Trimming removed 1 base from V and 3 bases from J, with 7 bases in between. This CDR3 spans 13 amino acids. In DNA, the CDR3 is TGCGCCAGCAGCTTGTCAACAGAAGAGACCCAGTACTTC. It yields the protein CASSLSTEETQYF.

The chain has TRBV5-1 and TRBJ2-6, with D tentatively TRBD1 (5 bases). Trimming pared 2 bases from V and 3 bases from J, leaving 9 bases between. Germline-derived CDR1 and CDR2 are SGHRS and YFSETQ. The CDR3 totals 15 residues. This chain's CDR3 is CASSFQTDGANVLTF. The CDR3 DNA sequence: TGCGCCAGCAGCTTCCAGACAGATGGGGCCAACGTCCTGACTTTC.

The rearrangement links TRBV28 to TRBJ1-6, with D possibly TRBD1 on 6 matching bases. Trimming took off 7 bases at V and 9 bases at J, with 16 bases between the two ends. Per the germline V gene, CDR1 is MDHEN and CDR2 is SYDVKM. The CDR3 spans 14 residues. CDR3 nucleotides: TGTGCCAGCATCCCAGGACAGATCCTTTCACCCCTCCACTTT. The encoded protein is CASIPGQILSPLHF.

V gene TRBV13 combines with J gene TRBJ2-2; D is perhaps TRBD1 (6 bases). Per the germline V gene, CDR1 is PRHDT and CDR2 is FYEKMQ (reference sequence). The length of the CDR3 is 15 residues. Trimming took 6 bases from V and 6 from J, leaving 17 bases between them. The CDR3 coding sequence is TGTGCCAGCAGATTCATCACAGGGCGCGCCGGGGAGCTGTTTTTT. Amino acids: CASRFITGRAGELFF.